This T cell receptor (beta chain) was sequenced during a study of T cell changes during pregnancy in multiple sclerosis. The CDR3 consists of 15 residues. Germline V CDR1 and CDR2: SGHRS, YFSETQ. Unmatched junction bases numbered 6, after V lost 4 bases and J lost 1 base. Clones were sequenced by immunoSEQ multiplex PCR, and TCRdb holds only the in-frame ones, with some missing. This sample has some 42,000 clones, with about 92% found just once. The source is a female donor with multiple sclerosis, enrolled in a pregnancy study. Source: CD4+ T cells from peripheral blood mononuclear cells, taken in the third trimester of pregnancy. The chain has TRBV5-1 and TRBJ1-1, with 8 bases aligning to TRBD1. The CDR3 region is CASSDRQGRNTEAFF. CDR3 sequence (DNA): TGCGCCAGCAGCGACAGACAGGGGCGGAACACTGAAGCTTTCTTT.